This T cell receptor (beta chain) came from a study of spatial heterogeneity in lung cancer. Study outcomes and limitations: Detection of ubiquitous tumor TCRs in blood was higher at resection than follow-up.

Stated time point: sample taken at primary tumor resection. Whole RNA was taken from tumor, nontumor lung or frozen PBMC; it was then sequenced unsorted. The V and J ends lost 0 bases and 7 bases, in that order; junction bases with no gene match: 9. CDR1 MNHEY and CDR2 SVGAGI come from the germline V gene. The length of the CDR3 is 18 residues. One entry per CDR3 protein, called by TCRdb with MiXCR from the 5' RACE reads. The sample gives 11,000 to 15,000 distinct CDR3 sequences, 10% of which show up once; around 29% is in the top ten. In regard to this clonotype: Its antigen is unknown.

Sequences were derived from PBMCs, sampled at surgery. J is TRBJ2-1 and V is TRBV6-5, with 13 bases identical to TRBD2. The TCR originated in a male donor with early-stage non-small cell lung cancer. The CDR3 loop reads CASSYSSATSGRKNEQFF. The CDR3 DNA follows: TGTGCCAGCAGTTACTCTTCTGCGACTAGCGGGAGGAAGAATGAGCAGTTCTTC.